This TCR beta chain was identified during a study of T cell responses to AZD1222 COVID-19 vaccine. The repertoire was sequenced with immunoSEQ multiplex PCR; TCRdb's copy has only in-frame clones and lacks some. This sample has 85,000 to 130,000 clones; more than 75% occur once, and the top ten carry approximately 3%. Germline V gene sequence: CDR1 SGHDT, CDR2 YYEEEE. There are 14 residues in the CDR3. V lost 1 base, J lost 1 base, and 7 bases lay in between. Comment on this clone: Its specificity is unknown.

Study-wide points: Most donors were white British, females outnumbered males, and clonal diversity was possibly underestimated. Spike-specific TCR depth and breadth grew after two AZD1222 doses.

This sequence joins TRBV5-6 and TRBJ2-3; D might be TRBD2 (5 bases). This receptor was taken from an adult in good health. The sample here was peripheral blood, taken on day 0 of AZD1222 vaccination. The CDR3 is CASSLLSGTDTQYF. The CDR3 region has the DNA TGTGCCAGCAGCTTGCTTAGCGGCACAGATACGCAGTATTTT.